The entry below describes one T cell receptor (beta chain). Its matching antigen is unknown. This specimen comes from a study of cytomegalovirus exposure and HLA in healthy donors. As for the study in general: Unique TCRs from HLA-typed donors, 80 million to 100 million of them, were held in an early data release. Findings and caveats of the study: Fewer N-insertions than the roughly 670-donor mean were reportedly shown by an Asian-associated ancestry cluster in a later analysis.

Germline V gene data show CDR1 as SGHDT and CDR2 as YYEEEE. Germline trimming cut 6 bases from V and 0 bases from J; bases unmatched to any gene: 9. The CDR3 is 15 residues long. PCR amplification relied on 60 Vbeta primers (plus 13 Jbeta primers). Original handling: There were some 87 million unique TCR beta chains by a later count, and approximately 11 million of them were shared. TCRdb's table, derived via immunoSEQ multiplex PCR, lists solely in-frame clones and lacks some. That table gives V, J and clone size, and the DNA gave D and trimming. The table has some 200,000 clones, roughly 70% seen once.

The receptor comes from a man aged 35 to 55 in good health and CMV-seropositive. Source material: PBMCs. The chain carries TRBV5-6 and TRBJ2-7; 7 nucleotides match TRBD2. CDR3 sequence reads: CASTLLGGSSYEQYF. CDR3 coding DNA: TGTGCCAGCACCCTCCTGGGAGGGAGCTCCTACGAGCAGTACTTC.